This TCR beta chain is from a study of T-cell reconstitution after alpha-beta-depleted transplantation in children. Worth noting for this clonotype: Sequence at one end of the junction differs from germline and may be a read error.

Germline V gene data show CDR1 as KGHDR and CDR2 as SFDVKD. The CDR3 contains 15 residues. Unique molecular identifiers tagged the TCRbeta library. Each CDR3 protein gets one entry after TCRdb re-called the PCR reads with MiXCR. The sample records some 500,000 distinct CDR3 sequences, roughly 18% being singletons. This receptor was identified in a human donor who donated a stem cell graft to a child with acute lymphoblastic leukemia. Sequencing was performed on PBMCs from the stem cell graft donor, taken from the stem cell graft. The V call is TRBV24-1, the J call TRBJ2-3; possibly TRBD2 for D (5 bases). CDR3 DNA: TGTGCCACCAGTGTCGGGCTAGCTAGCACATATACGCAGTATTTT. Amino acids: CATSVGLASTYTQYF.